The present T cell receptor beta chain was sequenced within a study of human T cells and chemical hapten exposure. Study information: DPC at 0.01% went onto the upper back in patch tests, read at 6 days.

This clonotype has at least ten counts. TCRdb re-analysed the RACE reads in MiXCR, keeping a single row per CDR3 protein. The sample lists roughly 380,000 distinct CDR3 sequences, about 6% occurring once. Regarding time point: patch test 2, 6 weeks after DPC sensitization. Treatment defined: therapeutic diphenylcyclopropenone sensitization with weekly scalp DPC. V shed 2 bases and J shed 3 bases, with 13 bases lying between them. From germline, CDR1 is MNHNS and CDR2 SASEGT. The CDR3 covers 15 residues. The sequences come from whole blood, collected in connection with sensitization to the hapten diphenylcyclopropenone (DPC). J is TRBJ2-5 and V is TRBV6-1; D perhaps matches TRBD2 (6 bases). The clonotype was recovered from a woman under 30 with alopecia areata. Some clones in this sample may be carry-over from other donors' samples. CDR3 nucleotides: TGTGCCAGCAGTGAATGGCGGGATTTGGAAGAGACCCAGTACTTC. Its translation is CASSEWRDLEETQYF.